The clone carrying this T cell receptor (beta chain) was found a few times. This specimen comes from a study of shared clonotypes between healthy human individuals. TCRdb's copy holds only in-frame clones and misses some; the assay was immunoSEQ multiplex PCR. The repertoire holds millions of clones, with around 96% as singletons. Naive CD8 isolation took CD45RO-negative cells positively selected for CCR7 and excluded terminally differentiated effector memory CD45RA+ cells. The source is a young man in good health. The sequenced material came from naive CD8+ T cells sorted from blood.

This CDR3 reads CASRSGRGGGIYF. CDR3 nucleotides: TGTGCCAGCAGATCCGGTAGGGGAGGTGGCATATATTTT. The chain links TRBV6-4 to TRBJ1-3, with a weak D call TRBD1 (5 bases). Germline values: CDR1 MRHNA, CDR2 SNTAGT. This CDR3 contains 13 residues. V lost 6 bases to trimming and J lost 12 bases, with 18 bases between them.